The TCR beta chain described here comes from a study of T-cell reconstitution after alpha-beta-depleted transplantation in children. Molecular barcoding with unique molecular identifiers was used for the TCRbeta library. From the PCR reads, TCRdb called clonotypes with MiXCR, one entry per CDR3 protein. The data show about 300,000 distinct CDR3 sequences, around 10% seen once. CDR3 length: 11 residues. The germline V and J ends were trimmed by 6 bases and 7 bases, with 9 bases remaining between them. This clonotype was recorded many times. The sample consisted of PBMCs, taken before TCRalphabeta/CD19-depleted stem cell transplant. The chain is built from TRBV12-3 or TRBV12-4 and TRBJ1-2; no firm D call. This TCR derives from a boy younger than two with acute myeloid leukemia, due to receive a stem cell transplant. DNA for the CDR3: TGTGCCAGCAGCCCCGGAGTTGGCTACACCTTC. It translates to CASSPGVGYTF.